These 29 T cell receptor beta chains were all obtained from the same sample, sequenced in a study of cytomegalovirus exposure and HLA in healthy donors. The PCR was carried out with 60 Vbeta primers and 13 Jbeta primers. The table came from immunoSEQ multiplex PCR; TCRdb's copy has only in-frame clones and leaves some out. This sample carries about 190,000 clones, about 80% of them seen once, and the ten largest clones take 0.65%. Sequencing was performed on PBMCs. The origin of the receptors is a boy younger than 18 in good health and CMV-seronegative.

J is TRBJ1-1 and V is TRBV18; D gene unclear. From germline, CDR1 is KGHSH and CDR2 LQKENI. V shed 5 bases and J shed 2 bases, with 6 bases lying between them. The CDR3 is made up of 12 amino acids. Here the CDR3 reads CASSSANTEAFF. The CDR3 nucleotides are TGTGCCAGCTCAAGCGCTAACACTGAAGCTTTCTTT.

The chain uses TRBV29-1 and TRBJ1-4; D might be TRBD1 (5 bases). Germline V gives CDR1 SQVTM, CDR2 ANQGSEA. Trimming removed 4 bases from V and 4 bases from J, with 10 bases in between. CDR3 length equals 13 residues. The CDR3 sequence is CSVGGGFNEKLFF. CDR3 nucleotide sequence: TGCAGCGTTGGGGGCGGTTTTAATGAAAAACTGTTTTTT.

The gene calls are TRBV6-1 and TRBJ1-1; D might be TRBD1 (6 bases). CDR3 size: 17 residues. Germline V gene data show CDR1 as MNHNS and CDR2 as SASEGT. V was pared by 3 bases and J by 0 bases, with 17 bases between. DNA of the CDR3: TGTGCCAGCAGTGAGAGGGGGGGCCGCTCTATGAACACTGAAGCTTTCTTT. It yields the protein CASSERGGRSMNTEAFF.

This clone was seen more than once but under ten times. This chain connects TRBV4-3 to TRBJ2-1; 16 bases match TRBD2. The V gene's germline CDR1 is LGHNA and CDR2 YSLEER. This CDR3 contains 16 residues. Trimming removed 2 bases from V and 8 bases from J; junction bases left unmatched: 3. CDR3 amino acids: CASSQHGTSGGDEQFF. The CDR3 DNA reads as TGCGCCAGCAGCCAACATGGGACTAGCGGGGGGGATGAGCAGTTCTTC.

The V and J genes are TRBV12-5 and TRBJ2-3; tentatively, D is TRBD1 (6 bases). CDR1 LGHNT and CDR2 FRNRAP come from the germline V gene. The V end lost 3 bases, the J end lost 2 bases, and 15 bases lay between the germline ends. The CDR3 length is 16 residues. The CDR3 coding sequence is TGTGCTAGTGGTTTCGAGGTTTGGGGACACACAGATACGCAGTATTTT. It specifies CASGFEVWGHTDTQYF.

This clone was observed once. The CDR3 reads CASSDQPGQGATIYF. The CDR3 DNA sequence: TGTGCCAGCAGCGATCAACCGGGACAGGGGGCGACCATATATTTT. The gene calls are TRBV9 and TRBJ1-3; 12 nucleotides line up with TRBD1. The CDR3 is 15 residues long. The J segment lost 10 bases and the V segment lost 3 bases, leaving 8 bases of the junction unmatched. CDR1 and CDR2 (germline): SGDLS, YYNGEE.

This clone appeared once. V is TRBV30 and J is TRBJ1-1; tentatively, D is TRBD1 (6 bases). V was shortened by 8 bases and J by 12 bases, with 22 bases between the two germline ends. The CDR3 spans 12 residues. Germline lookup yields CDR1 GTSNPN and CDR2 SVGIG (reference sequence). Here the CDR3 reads CAGTVGQGRTFF. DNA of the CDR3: TGTGCCGGGACCGTGGGGCAGGGGAGAACTTTCTTT.

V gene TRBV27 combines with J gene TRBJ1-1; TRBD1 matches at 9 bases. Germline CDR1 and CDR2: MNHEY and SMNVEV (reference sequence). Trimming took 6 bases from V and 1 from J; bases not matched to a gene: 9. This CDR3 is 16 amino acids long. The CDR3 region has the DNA TGTGCCAGCAGACCCGGGACAGGGTACGGGAACACTGAAGCTTTCTTT. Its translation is CASRPGTGYGNTEAFF.

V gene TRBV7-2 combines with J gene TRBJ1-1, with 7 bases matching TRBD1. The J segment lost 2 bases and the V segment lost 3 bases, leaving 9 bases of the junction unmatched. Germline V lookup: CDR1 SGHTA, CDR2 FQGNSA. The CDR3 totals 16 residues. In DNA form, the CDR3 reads TGTGCCAGCAGCTTGCAGAGACAGGGACGAAACACTGAAGCTTTCTTT. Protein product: CASSLQRQGRNTEAFF. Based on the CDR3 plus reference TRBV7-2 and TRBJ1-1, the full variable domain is GAGVSQSPSNKVTEKGKDVELRCDPISGHTALYWYRQSLGQGLEFLIYFQGNSAPDKSGLPSDRFSAERTGGSVSTLTIQRTQQEDSAVYLCASSLQRQGRNTEAFFGQGTRLTVV.

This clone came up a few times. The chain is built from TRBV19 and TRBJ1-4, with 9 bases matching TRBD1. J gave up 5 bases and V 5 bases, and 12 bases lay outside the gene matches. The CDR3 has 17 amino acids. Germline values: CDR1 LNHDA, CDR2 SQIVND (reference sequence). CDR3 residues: CASSRVTRTGVNEKLFF. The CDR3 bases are TGTGCCAGTAGTCGCGTGACTCGGACAGGGGTGAATGAAAAACTGTTTTTT.

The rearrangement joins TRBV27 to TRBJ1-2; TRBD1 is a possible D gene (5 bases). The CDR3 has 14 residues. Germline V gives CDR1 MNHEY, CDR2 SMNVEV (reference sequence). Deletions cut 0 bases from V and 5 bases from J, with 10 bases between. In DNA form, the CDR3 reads TGTGCCAGCAGTTTATCGTTTGGGGGGTATGGCTACACCTTC. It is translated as CASSLSFGGYGYTF.

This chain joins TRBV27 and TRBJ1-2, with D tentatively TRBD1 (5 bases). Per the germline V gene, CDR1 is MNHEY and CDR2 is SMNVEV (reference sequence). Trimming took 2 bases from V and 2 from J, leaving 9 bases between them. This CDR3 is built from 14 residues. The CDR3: CASSLRPGNYGYTF. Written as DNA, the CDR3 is TGTGCCAGCAGTTTAAGGCCAGGGAACTATGGCTACACCTTC.

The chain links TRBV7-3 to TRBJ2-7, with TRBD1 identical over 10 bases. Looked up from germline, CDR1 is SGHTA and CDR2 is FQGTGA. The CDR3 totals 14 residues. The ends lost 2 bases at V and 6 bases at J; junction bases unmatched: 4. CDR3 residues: CASSLGTGVGEQYF. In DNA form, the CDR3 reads TGTGCCAGCAGCTTAGGGACAGGGGTCGGCGAGCAGTACTTC.

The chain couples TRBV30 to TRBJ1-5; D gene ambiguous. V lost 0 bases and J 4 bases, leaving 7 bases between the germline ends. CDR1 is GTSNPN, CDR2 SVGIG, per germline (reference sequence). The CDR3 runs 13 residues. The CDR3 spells CAWSVQINQPQHF. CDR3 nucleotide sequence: TGTGCCTGGAGTGTACAGATAAATCAGCCCCAGCATTTT.

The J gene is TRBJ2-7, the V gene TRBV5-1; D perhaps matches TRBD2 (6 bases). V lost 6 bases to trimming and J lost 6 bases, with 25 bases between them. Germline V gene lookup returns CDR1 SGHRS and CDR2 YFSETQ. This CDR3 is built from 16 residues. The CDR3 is CASTQGTGPIGSEQYF. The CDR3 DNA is TGCGCCAGCACCCAAGGGACTGGACCGATAGGGTCCGAGCAGTACTTC.

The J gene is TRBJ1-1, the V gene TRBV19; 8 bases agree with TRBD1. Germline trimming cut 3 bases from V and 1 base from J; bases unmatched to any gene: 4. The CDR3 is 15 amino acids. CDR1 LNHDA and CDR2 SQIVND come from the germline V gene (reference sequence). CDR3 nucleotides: TGTGCCAGTAGTATCGAACAGGGGGGGAACACTGAAGCTTTCTTT. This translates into CASSIEQGGNTEAFF.

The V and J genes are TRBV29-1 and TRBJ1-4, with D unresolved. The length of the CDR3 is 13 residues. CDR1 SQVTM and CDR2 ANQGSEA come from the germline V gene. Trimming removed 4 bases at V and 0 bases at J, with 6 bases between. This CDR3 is CSVVRTTNEKLFF. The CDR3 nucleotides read TGCAGCGTTGTCAGGACAACTAATGAAAAACTGTTTTTT. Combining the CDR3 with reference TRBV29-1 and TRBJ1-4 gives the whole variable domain SAVISQKPSRDICQRGTSLTIQCQVDSQVTMMFWYRQQPGQSLTLIATANQGSEATYESGFVIDKFPISRPNLTFSTLTVSNMSPEDSSIYLCSVVRTTNEKLFFGSGTQLSVL.

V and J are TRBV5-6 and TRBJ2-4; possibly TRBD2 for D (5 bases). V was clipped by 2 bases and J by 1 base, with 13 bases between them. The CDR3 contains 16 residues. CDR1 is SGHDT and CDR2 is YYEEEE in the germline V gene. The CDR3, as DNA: TGTGCCAGCAGCTTACTAGTAGCAGGCGCCAAAAACATTCAGTACTTC. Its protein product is CASSLLVAGAKNIQYF.

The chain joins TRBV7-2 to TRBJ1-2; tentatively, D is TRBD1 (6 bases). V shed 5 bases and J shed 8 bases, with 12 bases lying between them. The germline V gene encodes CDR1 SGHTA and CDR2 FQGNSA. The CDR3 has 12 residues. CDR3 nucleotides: TGTGCCAGCAGCCCGGACAGCGGCGGCTACACCTTC. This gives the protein CASSPDSGGYTF.

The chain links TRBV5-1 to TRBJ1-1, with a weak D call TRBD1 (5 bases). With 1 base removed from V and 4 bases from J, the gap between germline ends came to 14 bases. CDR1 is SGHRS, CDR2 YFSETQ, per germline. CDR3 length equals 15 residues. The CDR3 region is CASSLTGTDGTEAFF. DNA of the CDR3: TGCGCCAGCAGCTTGACCGGGACTGATGGCACTGAAGCTTTCTTT. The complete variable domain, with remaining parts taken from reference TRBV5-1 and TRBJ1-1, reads KAGVTQTPRYLIKTRGQQVTLSCSPISGHRSVSWYQQTPGQGLQFLFEYFSETQRNKGNFPGRFSGRQFSNSRSEMNVSTLELGDSALYLCASSLTGTDGTEAFFGQGTRLTVV.

CDR3 DNA: TGTGCCAGCAGTTACTCGTGGGCAAACACCGGGGAGCTGTTTTTT. Its protein is CASSYSWANTGELFF. This chain uses TRBV6-5 with TRBJ2-2; D is ambiguous. The CDR3 contains 15 residues. The V and J ends lost 0 bases and 2 bases respectively, with 7 bases between them. Germline assignment: CDR1 MNHEY and CDR2 SVGAGI.

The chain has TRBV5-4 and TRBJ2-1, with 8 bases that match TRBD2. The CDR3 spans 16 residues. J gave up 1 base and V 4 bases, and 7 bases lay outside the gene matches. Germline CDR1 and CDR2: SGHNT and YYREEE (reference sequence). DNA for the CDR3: TGTGCCAGCAGCGGTGGTTTAGCGGGATCCTACAATGAGCAGTTCTTC. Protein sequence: CASSGGLAGSYNEQFF. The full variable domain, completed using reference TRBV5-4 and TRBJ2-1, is ETGVTQSPTHLIKTRGQQVTLRCSSQSGHNTVSWYQQALGQGPQFIFQYYREEENGRGNFPPRFSGLQFPNYSSELNVNALELDDSALYLCASSGGLAGSYNEQFFGPGTRLTVL.

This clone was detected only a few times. The CDR3 coding sequence is TGTGCCAGCAGTGACTCGAAAGGGGCCACAGATACGCAGTATTTT. Amino acid sequence: CASSDSKGATDTQYF. The J gene is TRBJ2-3, the V gene TRBV6-1, with TRBD1 as a possible D gene (5 bases). The V and J ends lost 3 bases and 2 bases respectively, with 12 bases between them. Germline V gene data show CDR1 as MNHNS and CDR2 as SASEGT. The CDR3 is made up of 15 amino acids.

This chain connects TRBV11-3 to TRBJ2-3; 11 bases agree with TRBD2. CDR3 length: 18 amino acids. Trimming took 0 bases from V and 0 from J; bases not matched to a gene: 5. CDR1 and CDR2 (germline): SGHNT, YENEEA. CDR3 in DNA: TGTGCCAGCAGCTTAGATGGACTAGCGGGCCTTAGCACAGATACGCAGTATTTT. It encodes CASSLDGLAGLSTDTQYF. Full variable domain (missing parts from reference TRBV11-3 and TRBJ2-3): EAGVVQSPRYKIIEKKQPVAFWCNPISGHNTLYWYLQNLGQGPELLIRYENEEAVDDSQLPKDRFSAERLKGVDSTLKIQPAELGDSAVYLCASSLDGLAGLSTDTQYFGPGTRLTVL.

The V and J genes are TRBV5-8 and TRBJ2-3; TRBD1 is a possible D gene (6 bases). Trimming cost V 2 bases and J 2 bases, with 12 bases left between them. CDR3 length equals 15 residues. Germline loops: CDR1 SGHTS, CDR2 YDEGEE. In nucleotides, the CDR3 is TGTGCCAGCAGCTTTACAGGGTGGGCCACAGATACGCAGTATTTT. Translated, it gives CASSFTGWATDTQYF.

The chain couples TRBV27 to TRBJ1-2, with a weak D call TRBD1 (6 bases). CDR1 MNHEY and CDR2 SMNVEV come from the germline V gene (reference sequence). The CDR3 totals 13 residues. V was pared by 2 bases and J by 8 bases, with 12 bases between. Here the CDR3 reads CASSLMTGVGYTF. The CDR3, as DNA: TGTGCCAGCAGTTTAATGACAGGCGTAGGCTACACCTTC.

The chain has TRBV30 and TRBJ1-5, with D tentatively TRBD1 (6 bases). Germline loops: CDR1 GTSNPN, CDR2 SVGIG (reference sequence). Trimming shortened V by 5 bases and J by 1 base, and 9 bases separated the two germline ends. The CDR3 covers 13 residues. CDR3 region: CAWAQGSNQPQHF. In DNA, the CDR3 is TGTGCCTGGGCACAGGGAAGCAATCAGCCCCAGCATTTT. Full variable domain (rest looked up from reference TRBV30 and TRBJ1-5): SQTIHQWPATLVQPVGSPLSLECTVEGTSNPNLYWYRQAAGRGLQLLFYSVGIGQISSEVPQNLSASRPQDRQFILSSKKLLLSDSGFYLCAWAQGSNQPQHFGDGTRLSIL.

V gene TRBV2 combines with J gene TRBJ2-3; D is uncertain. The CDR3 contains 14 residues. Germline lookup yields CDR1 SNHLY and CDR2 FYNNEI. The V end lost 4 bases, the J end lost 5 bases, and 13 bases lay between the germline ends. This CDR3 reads CASSASGEIDTQYF. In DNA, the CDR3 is TGTGCCAGCAGTGCCTCGGGTGAAATAGATACGCAGTATTTT.

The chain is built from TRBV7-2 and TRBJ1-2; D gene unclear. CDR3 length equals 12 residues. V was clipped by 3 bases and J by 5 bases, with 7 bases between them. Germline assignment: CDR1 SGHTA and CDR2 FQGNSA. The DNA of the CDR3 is TGTGCCAGCAGCTTCTCCGTATATGGCTACACCTTC. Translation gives CASSFSVYGYTF.